One and the same sample provided the 20 T cell receptor beta chains below, sequenced in a study of blood T cells in healthy people across ages. It was with a sample-barcoded 5' primer and a J-beta primer mix that a second PCR of about 6 to 12 cycles was run. One entry per CDR3 protein, called by TCRdb with MiXCR from the 5' RACE reads. Of approximately 2,000,000 distinct CDR3 sequences in the sample, roughly 43% are singletons; the top ten hold approximately 22%. Sequenced sample: blood. These receptors were collected from a human donor in good health.

The V call is TRBV29-1, the J call TRBJ2-3, with TRBD2 identical over 12 bases. V lost 6 bases, J lost 3 bases, and 7 bases stayed unmatched. The CDR3 is made up of 15 amino acids. Germline V CDR1 and CDR2: SQVTM, ANQGSEA. CDR3 region: CSVAGLAGKTDTQYF. The DNA for the CDR3 is TGCAGCGTCGCCGGACTAGCGGGGAAAACAGATACGCAGTATTTT.

The table lists this clonotype with a count of one. This chain joins TRBV12-3 or TRBV12-4 and TRBJ1-1; D is undetermined. V was pared by 8 bases and J by 4 bases, with 8 bases between. CDR3 length equals 11 residues. The CDR3 nucleotides read TGTGCCAGCTTCGATGGCACTGAAGCTTTCTTT. Protein sequence: CASFDGTEAFF.

The CDR3, as DNA: TGTGCCAGCAGCTTTGGCGGGGGGATTATAGGTGGCTACACCTTC. It translates to CASSFGGGIIGGYTF. The gene calls are TRBV7-2 and TRBJ1-2; D is perhaps TRBD1 (5 bases). V was shortened by 3 bases and J by 7 bases, with 18 bases between the two germline ends. CDR3 length: 15 amino acids. Germline CDR1 reads SGHTA; CDR2 reads FQGNSA.

This clonotype was recorded a few times. The V and J genes are TRBV28 and TRBJ2-5; D gene unclear. CDR1 and CDR2 from the germline V gene are MDHEN and SYDVKM. Trimming shortened V by 2 bases and J by 1 base, and 14 bases separated the two germline ends. The CDR3 sequence is 16 residues long. The CDR3 spells CASSLGYSTLQETQYF. The CDR3, as DNA: TGTGCCAGCAGTTTAGGTTACAGTACCCTCCAAGAGACCCAGTACTTC.

In this sample, this clonotype turned up a few times. The CDR3 nucleotides are TGTGCCAGCACCAACTTCCCGGACAGAAACTATGGCTACACCTTC. Protein: CASTNFPDRNYGYTF. The chain employs TRBV12-3 or TRBV12-4 and TRBJ1-2; D possibly corresponds to TRBD1 (6 bases). The CDR3 spans 15 residues. Trimming took 7 bases from V and 2 from J, leaving 17 bases between them.

In regard to this clonotype: An end of the junction differs from the germline gene, which may be a read error. V is TRBV7-2 and J is TRBJ2-7, with a weak D call TRBD2 (5 bases). The CDR3 runs 14 residues. Germline loops: CDR1 SGHTA, CDR2 FQGNSA. The CDR3 is CASSYPGKSYEQYF. Written as DNA, the CDR3 is TGCGCCAGCAGCTACCCGGGAAAGTCCTACGAGCAGTACTTC.

The chain combines TRBV12-5 with TRBJ1-2; D may be TRBD1 (6 bases). Germline V gives CDR1 LGHNT, CDR2 FRNRAP. CDR3 length: 13 amino acids. Trimming stripped 1 base from V and 6 bases from J, with 9 bases between. Here the CDR3 reads CASGLEPGDGYTF. In nucleotides, the CDR3 is TGTGCTAGTGGTTTGGAACCAGGGGATGGCTACACCTTC.

This clonotype was seen only a few times. This chain links TRBV20-1 with TRBJ2-5; TRBD2 matches 10 bases. With 3 bases clipped from V and 0 bases from J, the junction kept 7 bases outside the gene matches. The germline V gene encodes CDR1 DFQATT and CDR2 SNEGSKA (reference sequence). There are 16 residues in the CDR3. CDR3 sequence reads: CSASAASGGYQETQYF. CDR3 sequence (DNA): TGCAGTGCTAGTGCTGCTAGCGGGGGCTACCAAGAGACCCAGTACTTC.

J is TRBJ1-1 and V is TRBV7-9; D ambiguous. The CDR3 runs to 15 residues. The germline V gene encodes CDR1 SEHNR and CDR2 FQNEAQ (reference sequence). Trimming stripped 5 bases from V and 0 bases from J, with 13 bases between. CDR3 region: CASSPPAGMNTEAFF. CDR3 DNA sequence: TGTGCCAGCAGCCCTCCGGCAGGTATGAACACTGAAGCTTTCTTT.

The chain couples TRBV4-3 to TRBJ2-4, with 9 bases identical to TRBD1. The CDR3 spans 16 residues. V dropped 0 bases and J dropped 8; count of bases not matched to a gene: 8. Germline V lookup: CDR1 LGHNA, CDR2 YSLEER. The CDR3 loop reads CASSQDRGTGRDIQYF. For the CDR3, the DNA is TGCGCCAGCAGCCAAGATCGTGGGACAGGGAGGGACATTCAGTACTTC.

This clonotype appeared a single time. V usage is TRBV29-1 and J usage is TRBJ2-3; the match to TRBD2 covers 8 bases. CDR1 is SQVTM and CDR2 is ANQGSEA in the germline V gene. V lost 6 bases to trimming and J lost 4 bases; unmatched junction nucleotides: 18. This CDR3 contains 17 residues. The CDR3 protein is CSVDGSGGRSGADTQYF. CDR3 bases: TGCAGCGTGGACGGGTCGGGCGGGAGGAGCGGTGCAGATACGCAGTATTTT.

This chain links TRBV5-1 with TRBJ2-7; D may correspond to TRBD1 or TRBD2 (6 bases each). CDR1 SGHRS and CDR2 YFSETQ come from the germline V gene. Trimming removed 2 bases at V and 1 base at J, with 16 bases between. The length of the CDR3 is 16 residues. CDR3 in DNA: TGCGCCAGCAGCTTTAAGGAGGGGACAATGTCCTACGAGCAGTACTTC. Protein sequence: CASSFKEGTMSYEQYF.

In its sample, this clonotype was seen a few times. This CDR3 reads CASSQTKLQGSGELFF. The CDR3 region has the DNA TGTGCCAGCAGCCAGACTAAACTTCAGGGATCCGGGGAGCTGTTTTTT. The V call is TRBV4-2, the J call TRBJ2-2; D may correspond to TRBD1 or TRBD2 (5 bases each). The CDR3 runs to 16 residues. From germline, CDR1 is LGHNA and CDR2 YNFKEQ. V was shortened by 3 bases and J by 6 bases, with 17 bases between the two germline ends.

J is TRBJ1-1 and V is TRBV20-1; perhaps TRBD1 as D (6 bases). The CDR3 is 13 residues long. Germline values: CDR1 DFQATT, CDR2 SNEGSKA (reference sequence). Trimming removed 3 bases from V and 3 bases from J, with 11 bases in between. The CDR3 loop reads CSASYRADTEAFF. In DNA, the CDR3 is TGCAGTGCTAGCTACAGGGCCGACACTGAAGCTTTCTTT.

V usage is TRBV2 and J usage is TRBJ2-1; D is possibly TRBD2 (5 bases). The CDR3 is 14 amino acids. CDR1 and CDR2 (germline): SNHLY, FYNNEI. Trimming took off 7 bases at V and 4 bases at J, with 14 bases between the two ends. The CDR3 DNA reads TGTGCCAGCACGCCGAGGGTAGAGTACAATGAGCAGTTCTTC. It specifies CASTPRVEYNEQFF.

The genes are TRBV29-1 and TRBJ2-5, with TRBD2 matching over 9 bases. V shed 5 bases, J shed 3 bases, and the junction held 7 bases outside the gene matches. Germline V lookup: CDR1 SQVTM, CDR2 ANQGSEA. CDR3 length: 14 residues. The CDR3 DNA reads as TGCAGCGTTAGTTCTAGCGGGGCAAAAGAGACCCAGTACTTC. Protein: CSVSSSGAKETQYF.

This chain uses TRBV27 with TRBJ2-7, with TRBD1 matching 10 bases. Germline V gene data show CDR1 as MNHEY and CDR2 as SMNVEV (reference sequence). The CDR3 consists of 14 residues. The V segment lost 5 bases and the J segment 5 bases; nucleotides outside the gene matches: 6. The CDR3 DNA reads as TGTGCCAGCAGTCCCCGACAGGGGGCAAACGAGCAGTACTTC. It codes for CASSPRQGANEQYF.

CDR3 coding DNA: TGTGCCAGCAGCCAAGCAGGGGGCGGGTCGGAGACCCAGTACTTC. Its translation: CASSQAGGGSETQYF. The chain carries TRBV4-2 and TRBJ2-7, with TRBD1 identical over 8 bases. The J call may be mistaken, given a closer DNA end match to TRBJ2-5. Germline loops: CDR1 LGHNA, CDR2 YNFKEQ. The CDR3 covers 15 residues.

V and J are TRBV20-1 and TRBJ2-1; no firm D call. CDR1 and CDR2 (germline): DFQATT, SNEGSKA (reference sequence). This CDR3 region has 13 residues. This chain's CDR3 is CSTRQLSYNEQFF. The CDR3, as DNA: TGCAGCACCAGGCAGTTATCCTACAATGAGCAGTTCTTC.

On this clonotype: An end of the junction differs from the germline gene, which may be a read error. The chain uses TRBV7-2 and TRBJ2-7; D gene ambiguous. CDR1 is SGHTA and CDR2 is FQGNSA in the germline V gene. The CDR3 length is 13 residues. CDR3 in DNA: TGTGCCAGCAGCTTATGGGTCTCCTACAAGCAGTACTTC. It codes for CASSLWVSYKQYF.